One and the same sample provided the 21 T cell receptor beta chains below, sequenced in a study of glioma-infiltrating T cells after dendritic cell vaccination. As for time point: after dendritic cell vaccination, including at tumor progression/relapse. Measured with immunoSEQ multiplex PCR; TCRdb has only the in-frame clones, and not every one. This repertoire shows 75,000 to 95,000 clones, around 90% found once; its top ten account for 2% to 2.5%. The specimen comprised blood, sampled after dendritic cell vaccination. These receptors were collected from a human donor with glioblastoma.

The CDR3, as DNA: TGTGCCAGCAGCCATTCGTCGCGCTGGAGGGGTGACGGCTACACCTTC. Translated, it gives CASSHSSRWRGDGYTF. The chain carries TRBV14 and TRBJ1-2; D is possibly TRBD1 (5 bases). Deletions cut 3 bases from V and 8 bases from J, with 22 bases between. Germline CDR1 SGHDN, CDR2 FVKESK. CDR3 length: 16 residues.

CDR3 region: CASSQDFGAAGGTEAFF. The CDR3 nucleotides are TGCGCCAGCAGCCAAGATTTCGGGGCGGCCGGGGGCACTGAAGCTTTCTTT. This chain connects TRBV4-1 to TRBJ1-1, with TRBD1 as a possible D gene (5 bases). The germline V gene encodes CDR1 MGHRA and CDR2 YSYEKL. CDR3 length equals 17 residues. V shed 0 bases and J shed 4 bases, with 18 bases lying between them.

The chain recombines TRBV30 with TRBJ2-1; weak D call: TRBD1 (5 bases). From germline, CDR1 is GTSNPN and CDR2 SVGIG (reference sequence). The ends were cut back, 1 base at V and 12 bases at J, with 10 bases in the middle. This CDR3 is built from 11 residues. The CDR3 region has the DNA TGTGCCTGGAGTGAGTTAGGGGTGCAGTTCTTC. Its translation: CAWSELGVQFF. Full variable domain (missing parts from reference TRBV30 and TRBJ2-1): SQTIHQWPATLVQPVGSPLSLECTVEGTSNPNLYWYRQAAGRGLQLLFYSVGIGQISSEVPQNLSASRPQDRQFILSSKKLLLSDSGFYLCAWSELGVQFFGPGTRLTVL.

The V call is TRBV4-1, the J call TRBJ2-7; 14 nucleotides line up with TRBD2. The junction had 3 bases not matched to a gene; V was cut back by 3 bases and J by 5 bases. The CDR3 is 15 residues long. From germline, CDR1 is MGHRA and CDR2 YSYEKL. This CDR3 is CASSQEGLAGDEQYF. The CDR3 region has the DNA TGCGCCAGCAGCCAGGAGGGACTAGCGGGAGACGAGCAGTACTTC.

V is TRBV7-3 and J is TRBJ1-1; tentative D call: TRBD1 (6 bases). CDR1 SGHTA and CDR2 FQGTGA come from the germline V gene. V lost 3 bases and J lost 4, with 9 bases in between. The CDR3 sequence is 13 residues long. The CDR3 is CASSFQGLTEAFF. Here the CDR3 DNA reads TGTGCCAGCAGCTTCCAGGGGCTCACTGAAGCTTTCTTT.

This sequence joins TRBV19 and TRBJ2-7; possibly TRBD2 for D (5 bases). V was clipped by 5 bases and J by 2 bases, with 13 bases between them. The CDR3 totals 14 residues. Germline CDR1 is LNHDA and CDR2 is SQIVND (reference sequence). This chain's CDR3 is CASSLGELTYEQYF. DNA for the CDR3: TGTGCCAGTAGTCTGGGAGAACTAACCTACGAGCAGTACTTC.

V and J are TRBV15 and TRBJ2-3; 10 bases align to TRBD1. The V segment lost 0 bases and the J segment 4 bases; nucleotides outside the gene matches: 7. There are 17 residues in the CDR3. CDR1 is LNHNV, CDR2 YYDKDF, per germline (reference sequence). In nucleotides, the CDR3 is TGTGCCACCAGCAGAGATTTGTTGACAGGGGGCGCAGATACGCAGTATTTT. Translated, it gives CATSRDLLTGGADTQYF.

The rearrangement uses TRBV6-1 and TRBJ2-4; 9 bases agree with TRBD1. The germline V gene encodes CDR1 MNHNS and CDR2 SASEGT. The CDR3 extends over 14 amino acids. V shed 7 bases, J shed 6 bases, and the junction held 7 bases outside the gene matches. CDR3 amino acids: CASTMGQGLNIQYF. In DNA, the CDR3 is TGTGCCAGCACCATGGGACAGGGCTTAAACATTCAGTACTTC.

The V call is TRBV5-1, the J call TRBJ2-5; D might be TRBD2 (6 bases). The germline V and J ends were trimmed by 0 bases and 5 bases, with 20 bases remaining between them. In germline, CDR1 is SGHRS, CDR2 YFSETQ. This CDR3 comprises 17 residues. In DNA, the CDR3 is TGCGCCAGCAGCTTGGCGAGAAAGGAGGGCCTCGGTGAGACCCAGTACTTC. It codes for CASSLARKEGLGETQYF.

The chain joins TRBV6-5 to TRBJ2-7; D may be TRBD2 (5 bases). V lost 3 bases to trimming and J lost 6 bases, with 6 bases between them. CDR3 length: 11 residues. CDR1 is MNHEY, CDR2 SVGAGI, per germline. The CDR3 DNA sequence: TGTGCCAGCAGTTATAGCGCCGAGCAGTACTTC. As protein: CASSYSAEQYF.

The sample holds a few counts of this clone. The chain links TRBV5-6 to TRBJ1-1, with a tentative D call TRBD1 (5 bases). V was trimmed by 2 bases and J by 1 base, leaving 15 bases between them. Germline CDR1 reads SGHDT; CDR2 reads YYEEEE. The CDR3 has 16 amino acids. The CDR3 nucleotides are TGTGCCAGCAGCTTATTCAGGGCCCGTTCGAACACTGAAGCTTTCTTT. This encodes CASSLFRARSNTEAFF. The full variable domain, its missing parts supplied by reference TRBV5-6 and TRBJ1-1, is DAGVTQSPTHLIKTRGQQVTLRCSPKSGHDTVSWYQQALGQGPQFIFQYYEEEERQRGNFPDRFSGHQFPNYSSELNVNALLLGDSALYLCASSLFRARSNTEAFFGQGTRLTVV.

This chain uses TRBV9 with TRBJ1-2; 7 positions agree with TRBD1. Germline V gene sequence: CDR1 SGDLS, CDR2 YYNGEE. The trim removed 3 bases at V and 0 bases at J, leaving 5 bases unmatched. The length of the CDR3 is 15 residues. CDR3 DNA sequence: TGTGCCAGCAGCGCCCGGACAGGAACTAACTATGGCTACACCTTC. Its translation is CASSARTGTNYGYTF.

Only one count was recorded for this clone. CDR3 nucleotide sequence: TGCGCCAGCAGCTCTACTAGCGGGAACTACAATGAGCAGTTCTTC. This gives the protein CASSSTSGNYNEQFF. The rearrangement joins TRBV5-1 to TRBJ2-1; 10 nucleotides line up with TRBD2. The length of the CDR3 is 15 residues. Germline assignment: CDR1 SGHRS and CDR2 YFSETQ. V was clipped by 3 bases and J by 3 bases; unmatched bases: 3.

Only a few counts were recorded for this clone. The chain employs TRBV18 and TRBJ2-7; 7 bases are shared with TRBD2. The CDR3 has 14 amino acids. Germline-derived CDR1 and CDR2 are KGHSH and LQKENI. The junction had 6 bases not matched to a gene; V was cut back by 2 bases and J by 5 bases. The DNA of the CDR3 is TGTGCCAGCTCACCAGTCGCGGGAGAAAACGAGCAGTACTTC. Its translation is CASSPVAGENEQYF.

V and J are TRBV9 and TRBJ1-4, with TRBD1 matching over 10 bases. Germline-derived CDR1 and CDR2 are SGDLS and YYNGEE. Trimming cost V 1 base and J 8 bases; bases outside gene matches: 5. This CDR3 is built from 15 residues. CDR3 residues: CASSVRSGQGEKLFF. For the CDR3, the DNA is TGTGCCAGCAGCGTAAGGTCGGGACAGGGGGAAAAACTGTTTTTT.

This chain uses TRBV11-2 with TRBJ1-2; 7 positions agree with TRBD1. CDR3 length equals 15 residues. Per the germline V gene, CDR1 is SGHAT and CDR2 is FQNNGV. V shed 0 bases and J 1 base; nucleotides not matched to a gene: 2. The chain's CDR3 is CASSLETGLNYGYTF. Here the CDR3 DNA reads TGTGCCAGCAGCTTAGAGACAGGGCTTAACTATGGCTACACCTTC.

The chain links TRBV27 to TRBJ2-1, with 11 nucleotides matching TRBD2. CDR3 length equals 16 residues. CDR1 is MNHEY and CDR2 is SMNVEV in the germline V gene (reference sequence). After removal of 4 bases from V and 5 bases from J, the junction contained 7 bases not matched to a gene. The CDR3 loop reads CASSSLLAGGNNEQFF. CDR3 in DNA: TGTGCCAGCAGTTCCCTGCTAGCGGGGGGTAACAATGAGCAGTTCTTC.

The chain couples TRBV4-3 to TRBJ2-1; D gene ambiguous. Trimming removed 4 bases at V and 0 bases at J, with 10 bases between. This CDR3 contains 15 residues. CDR1 LGHNA and CDR2 YSLEER come from the germline V gene. DNA of the CDR3: TGCGCCAGCAGCCTGCAAACGAGCTCCTACAATGAGCAGTTCTTC. This translates into CASSLQTSSYNEQFF.

The rearrangement uses TRBV5-6 and TRBJ1-4; no clear D gene. V was cut by 2 bases and J by 7 bases, with 9 bases left in between. Germline values: CDR1 SGHDT, CDR2 YYEEEE. This CDR3 is built from 13 residues. The CDR3 protein is CASSFQKREKLFF. The CDR3, as DNA: TGTGCCAGCAGCTTTCAGAAGCGTGAAAAACTGTTTTTT.

V and J are TRBV18 and TRBJ2-5, with D possibly matching TRBD1 (5 bases). This CDR3 is 13 amino acids long. V lost 5 bases and J lost 5, with 12 bases in between. In germline, CDR1 is KGHSH, CDR2 LQKENI. As DNA, the CDR3 is TGTGCCAGCTCAGGTAAACAGGAGGAGACCCAGTACTTC. Translated: CASSGKQEETQYF.

The V and J genes are TRBV27 and TRBJ2-7; perhaps TRBD1 as D (7 bases). Germline lookup yields CDR1 MNHEY and CDR2 SMNVEV (reference sequence). Trimming removed 8 bases from V and 6 bases from J, with 20 bases in between. The CDR3 consists of 14 residues. As DNA, the CDR3 is TGTGCCAGCCGTGGTACCGGGACAGCGGGCGAGCAGTACTTC. Translating it yields CASRGTGTAGEQYF.